The following is a T cell receptor (beta chain) sequence with its context. Measured with immunoSEQ multiplex PCR; TCRdb has only the in-frame clones, and not every one. Altogether hundreds of thousands of clones are present, about 90% being singletons, with the ten largest covering approximately 2.5%. The sample is drawn from a study of blood T cell repertoires in COVID-19. The wider study: COVID-19 samples collected from the United States, Italy and Spain covered acute and convalescent phases. T cells, B-cell-depleted T cells, or PBMCs supplied cDNA or gDNA.

Germline CDR1 is SGHVS and CDR2 is FQNEAQ. With V trimmed by 5 bases and J by 6 bases, 11 bases remained unmatched. The CDR3 loop spans 15 amino acids. Sequencing was performed on peripheral blood. This chain uses TRBV7-8 with TRBJ2-5, with TRBD2 identical over 8 bases. The receptor was derived from a woman in her fifties or sixties with COVID-19, enrolled during active disease. CDR3 nucleotide sequence: TGTGCCAGCAGCCTAGAGTACGGGGGGGGACAGACCCAGTACTTC. Protein sequence: CASSLEYGGGQTQYF. Drawing the rest from reference TRBV7-8 and TRBJ2-5, the complete variable domain is GAGVSQSPRYKVAKRGQDVALRCDPISGHVSLFWYQQALGQGPEFLTYFQNEAQLDKSGLPSDRFFAERPEGSVSTLKIQRTQQEDSAVYLCASSLEYGGGQTQYFGPGTRLLVL.